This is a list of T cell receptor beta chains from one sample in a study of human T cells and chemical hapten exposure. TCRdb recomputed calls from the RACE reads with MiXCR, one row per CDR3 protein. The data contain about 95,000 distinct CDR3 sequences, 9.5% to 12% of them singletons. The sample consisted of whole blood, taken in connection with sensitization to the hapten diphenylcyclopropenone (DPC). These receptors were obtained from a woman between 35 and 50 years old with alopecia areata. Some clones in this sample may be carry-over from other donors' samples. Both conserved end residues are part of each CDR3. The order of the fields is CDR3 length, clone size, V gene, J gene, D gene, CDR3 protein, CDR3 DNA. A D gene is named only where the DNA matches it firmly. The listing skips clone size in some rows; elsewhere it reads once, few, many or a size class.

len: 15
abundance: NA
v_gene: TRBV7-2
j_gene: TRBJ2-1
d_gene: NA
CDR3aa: CASSRRQGSYNEQFF
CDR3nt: TGTGCCAGCAGCCGTAGGCAGGGTTCCTACAATGAGCAGTTCTTC

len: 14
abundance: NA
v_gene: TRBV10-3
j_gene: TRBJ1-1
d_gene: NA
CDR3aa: CASKSDPLNTEAFF
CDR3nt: TGTGCCAGCAAGAGTGACCCACTGAACACTGAAGCTTTCTTT

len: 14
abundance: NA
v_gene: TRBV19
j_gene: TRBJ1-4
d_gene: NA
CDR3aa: CASSLRQSVEKLFF
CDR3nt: TGTGCCAGTAGTCTCAGACAGTCCGTCGAAAAACTGTTTTTT

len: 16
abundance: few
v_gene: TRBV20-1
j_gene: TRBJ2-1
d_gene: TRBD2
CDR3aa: CSAQGTSGGGYNEQFF
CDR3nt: TGCAGTGCCCAAGGGACTAGCGGGGGGGGATACAATGAGCAGTTCTTC

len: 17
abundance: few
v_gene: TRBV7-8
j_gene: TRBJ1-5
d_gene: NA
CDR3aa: CASSLSGSGAGNQHQHF
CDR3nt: TGTGCCAGCAGCTTATCTGGTTCGGGGGCTGGCAATCAGCACCAGCATTTT

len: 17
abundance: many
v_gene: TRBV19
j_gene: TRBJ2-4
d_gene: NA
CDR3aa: CASSIEGPTLAKNIQYF
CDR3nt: TGTGCCAGTAGTATTGAGGGACCTACCCTAGCCAAAAACATTCAGTACTTC

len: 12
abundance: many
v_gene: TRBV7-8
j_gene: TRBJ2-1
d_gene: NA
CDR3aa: CASSLAIQEQFF
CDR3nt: TGTGCCAGCAGCTTAGCTATCCAGGAGCAGTTCTTC

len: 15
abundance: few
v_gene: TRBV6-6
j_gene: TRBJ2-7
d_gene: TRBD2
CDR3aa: CASSPGGAQTYEQYF
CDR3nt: TGTGCCAGCAGTCCCGGGGGGGCCCAGACCTACGAGCAGTACTTC

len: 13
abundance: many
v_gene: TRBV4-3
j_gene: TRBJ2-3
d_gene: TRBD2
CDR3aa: CASSGREGDTQYF
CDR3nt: TGCGCCAGCAGCGGAAGGGAGGGAGATACGCAGTATTTT

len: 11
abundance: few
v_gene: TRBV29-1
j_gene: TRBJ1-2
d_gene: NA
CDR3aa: CSEGKVSGYTF
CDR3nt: TGCAGCGAGGGAAAGGTATCCGGCTACACCTTC

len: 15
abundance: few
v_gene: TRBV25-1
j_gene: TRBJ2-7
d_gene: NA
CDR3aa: CASSPPLAGIYEQYF
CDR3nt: TGTGCCAGCAGTCCCCCGCTTGCGGGGATCTACGAGCAGTACTTC

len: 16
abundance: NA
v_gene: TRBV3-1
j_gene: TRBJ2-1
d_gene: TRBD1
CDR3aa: CASSRRGLGSYNEQFF
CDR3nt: TGTGCCAGCAGCCGCAGGGGGCTTGGGTCCTACAATGAGCAGTTCTTC

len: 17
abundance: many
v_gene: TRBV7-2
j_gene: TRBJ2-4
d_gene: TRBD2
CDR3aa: CASSLRASGLAKNIQYF
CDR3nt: TGTGCCAGCAGCTTACGGGCTAGCGGGCTAGCCAAAAACATTCAGTACTTC

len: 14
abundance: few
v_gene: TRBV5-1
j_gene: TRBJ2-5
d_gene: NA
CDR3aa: CASTRQETQETQYF
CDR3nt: TGCGCCAGCACCAGACAGGAGACACAAGAGACCCAGTACTTC

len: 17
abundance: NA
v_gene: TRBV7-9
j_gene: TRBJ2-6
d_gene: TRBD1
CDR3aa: CASSLGQGAPGANVLTF
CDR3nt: TGTGCCAGCAGCTTAGGACAGGGGGCTCCTGGGGCCAACGTCCTGACTTTC

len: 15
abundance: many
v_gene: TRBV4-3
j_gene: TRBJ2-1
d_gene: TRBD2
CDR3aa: CASSRMREPYNEQFF
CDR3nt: TGCGCCAGCAGCCGAATGCGGGAGCCGTACAATGAGCAGTTCTTC

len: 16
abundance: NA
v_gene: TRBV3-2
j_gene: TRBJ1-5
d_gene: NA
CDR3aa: CSSSQGQAVDNQPQHF
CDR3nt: TGTTCCAGCAGCCAAGGACAGGCCGTGGATAATCAGCCCCAGCATTTT

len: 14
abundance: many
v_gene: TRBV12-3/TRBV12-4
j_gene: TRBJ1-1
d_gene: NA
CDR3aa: CASQIGGPNTEAFF
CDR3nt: TGTGCCAGCCAGATCGGGGGCCCCAACACTGAAGCTTTCTTT

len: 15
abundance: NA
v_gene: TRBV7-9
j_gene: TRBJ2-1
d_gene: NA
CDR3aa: CASTKQGYSYNEQFF
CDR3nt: TGTGCCAGCACCAAACAGGGATACTCCTACAATGAGCAGTTCTTC

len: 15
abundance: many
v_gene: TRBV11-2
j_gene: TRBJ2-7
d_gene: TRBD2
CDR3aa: CASSPRLAGGGEQYF
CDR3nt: TGTGCCAGCAGCCCCCGACTAGCGGGCGGCGGCGAGCAGTACTTC

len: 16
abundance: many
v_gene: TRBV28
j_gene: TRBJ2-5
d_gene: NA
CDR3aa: CASSPGAWGPQETQYF
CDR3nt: TGTGCCAGCAGTCCCGGGGCGTGGGGCCCCCAGGAGACCCAGTACTTC

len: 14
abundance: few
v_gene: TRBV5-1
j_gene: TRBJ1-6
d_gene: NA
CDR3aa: CASSLHRNNSPLHF
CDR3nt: TGCGCCAGCAGCTTGCACAGGAATAATTCACCCCTCCACTTT

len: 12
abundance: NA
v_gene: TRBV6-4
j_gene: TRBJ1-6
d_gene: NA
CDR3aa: CALGPGNSPLHF
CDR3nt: TGTGCCCTGGGACCTGGAAATTCACCCCTCCACTTT

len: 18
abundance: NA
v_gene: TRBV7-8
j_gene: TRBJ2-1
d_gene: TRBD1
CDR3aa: CASSPGTGYPLLYNEQFF
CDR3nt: TGTGCCAGCAGCCCCGGGACAGGGTACCCCCTCCTCTACAATGAGCAGTTCTTC

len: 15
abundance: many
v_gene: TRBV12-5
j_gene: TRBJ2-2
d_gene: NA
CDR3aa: CASGRAGQNTGELFF
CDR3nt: TGTGCTAGTGGCCGCGCAGGACAGAACACCGGGGAGCTGTTTTTT

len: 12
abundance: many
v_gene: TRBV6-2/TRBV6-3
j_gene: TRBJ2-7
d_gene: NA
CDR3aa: CASSYPTYEQYF
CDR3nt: TGTGCCAGCAGTTACCCAACCTACGAGCAGTACTTC

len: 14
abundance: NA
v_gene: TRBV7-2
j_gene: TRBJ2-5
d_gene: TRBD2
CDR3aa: CASSRGLALGTQYF
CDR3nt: TGTGCCAGCAGCCGGGGACTAGCTTTAGGGACCCAGTACTTC

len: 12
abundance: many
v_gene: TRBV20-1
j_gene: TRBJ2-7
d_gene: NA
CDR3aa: CSAPLGLGEQYF
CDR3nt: TGCAGTGCTCCCCTCGGGCTGGGGGAGCAGTACTTC

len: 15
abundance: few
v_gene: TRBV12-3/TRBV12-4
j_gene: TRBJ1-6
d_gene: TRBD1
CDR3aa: CASSPRQGANSPLHF
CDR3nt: TGTGCCAGCAGTCCCAGACAGGGGGCGAATTCACCCCTCCACTTT

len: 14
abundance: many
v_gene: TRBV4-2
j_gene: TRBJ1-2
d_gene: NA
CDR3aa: CASSQEGGNYGYTF
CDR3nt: TGTGCCAGCAGCCAAGAAGGAGGGAACTATGGCTACACCTTC

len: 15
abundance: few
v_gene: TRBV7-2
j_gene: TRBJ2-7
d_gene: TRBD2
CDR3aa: CASSLRASGGYEQYF
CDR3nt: TGTGCCAGCAGCTTACGGGCTAGCGGGGGTTACGAGCAGTACTTC

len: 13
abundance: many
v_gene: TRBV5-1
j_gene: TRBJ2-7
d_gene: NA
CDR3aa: CASSRLSRYEQYF
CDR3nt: TGCGCCAGCAGCAGACTGTCCCGCTACGAGCAGTACTTC

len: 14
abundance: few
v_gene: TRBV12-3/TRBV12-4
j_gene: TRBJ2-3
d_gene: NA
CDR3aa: CASSLSRRGDTQYF
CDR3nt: TGTGCCAGCAGTTTGTCACGGCGCGGGGATACGCAGTATTTT

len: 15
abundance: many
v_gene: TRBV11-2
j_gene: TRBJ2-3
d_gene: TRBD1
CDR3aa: CASSLTGAVSDTQYF
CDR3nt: TGTGCCAGCAGCTTAACAGGGGCAGTCTCAGATACGCAGTATTTT

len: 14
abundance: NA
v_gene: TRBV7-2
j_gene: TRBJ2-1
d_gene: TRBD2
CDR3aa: CASSLIAGGNEQFF
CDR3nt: TGTGCCAGCAGCTTAATAGCGGGGGGGAATGAGCAGTTCTTC

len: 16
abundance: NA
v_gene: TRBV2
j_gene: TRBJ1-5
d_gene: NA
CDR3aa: CASSEGGRRSNQPQHF
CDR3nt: TGTGCCAGCAGTGAAGGCGGACGGCGTAGCAATCAGCCCCAGCATTTT

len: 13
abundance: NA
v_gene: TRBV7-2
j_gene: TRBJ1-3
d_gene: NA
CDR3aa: CASSPPTENTIYF
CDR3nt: TGTGCCAGCAGCCCTCCTACCGAAAACACCATATATTTT

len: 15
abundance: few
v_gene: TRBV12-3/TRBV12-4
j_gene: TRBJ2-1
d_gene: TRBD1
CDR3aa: CASSFGQGRYNEQFF
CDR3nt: TGTGCCAGCAGTTTCGGACAGGGACGGTACAATGAGCAGTTCTTC

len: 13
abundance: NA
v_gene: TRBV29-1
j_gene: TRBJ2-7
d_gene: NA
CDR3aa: CSVGTRLSYEQYF
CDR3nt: TGCAGCGTTGGAACCCGACTCTCCTACGAGCAGTACTTC

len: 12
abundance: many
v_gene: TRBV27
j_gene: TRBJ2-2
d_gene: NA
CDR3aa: CASSLSVGELFF
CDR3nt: TGTGCCAGCAGTTTGTCAGTCGGGGAGCTGTTTTTT

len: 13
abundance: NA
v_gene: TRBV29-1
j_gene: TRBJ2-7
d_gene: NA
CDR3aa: CSASLGWAGEQYF
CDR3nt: TGCAGCGCCTCCCTCGGATGGGCCGGGGAGCAGTACTTC

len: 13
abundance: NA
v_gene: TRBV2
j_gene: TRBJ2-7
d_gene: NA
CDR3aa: CASSDSRSYEQYF
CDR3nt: TGTGCCAGCAGTGACAGCCGGAGCTACGAGCAGTACTTC

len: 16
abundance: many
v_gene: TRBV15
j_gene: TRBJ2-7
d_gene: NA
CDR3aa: CATSRVPGEAPYEQYF
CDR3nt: TGTGCCACCAGCAGAGTGCCTGGAGAGGCACCCTACGAGCAGTACTTC

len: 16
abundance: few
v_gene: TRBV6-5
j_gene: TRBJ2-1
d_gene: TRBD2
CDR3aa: CASSYGGASGRPEQFF
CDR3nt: TGTGCCAGCAGTTATGGGGGGGCTAGCGGGAGGCCAGAGCAGTTCTTC

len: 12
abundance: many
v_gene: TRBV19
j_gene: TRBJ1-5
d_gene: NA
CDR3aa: CASRVFGQPQHF
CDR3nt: TGTGCCAGTAGGGTATTTGGTCAGCCCCAGCATTTT

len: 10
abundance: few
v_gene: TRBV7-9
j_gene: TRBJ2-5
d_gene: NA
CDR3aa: CASSSETQYF
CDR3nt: TGTGCCAGCAGCTCGGAGACCCAGTACTTC

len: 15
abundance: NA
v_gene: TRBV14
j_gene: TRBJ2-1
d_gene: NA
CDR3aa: CASSLWTARYNEQFF
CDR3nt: TGTGCCAGCAGCCTGTGGACGGCCCGGTACAATGAGCAGTTCTTC

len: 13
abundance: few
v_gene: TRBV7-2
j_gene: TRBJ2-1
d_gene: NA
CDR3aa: CASSLRRGNEQFF
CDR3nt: TGTGCCAGCAGCTTAAGGAGGGGTAATGAGCAGTTCTTC

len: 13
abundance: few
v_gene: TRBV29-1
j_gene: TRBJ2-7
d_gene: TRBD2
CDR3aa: CSVGRGRGDEQYF
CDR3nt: TGCAGCGTTGGCCGCGGGAGGGGGGACGAGCAGTACTTC

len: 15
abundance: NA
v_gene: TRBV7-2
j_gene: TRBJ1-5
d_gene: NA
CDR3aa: CASAGHGGSNQPQHF
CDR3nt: TGTGCCAGCGCGGGGCACGGTGGAAGCAATCAGCCCCAGCATTTT

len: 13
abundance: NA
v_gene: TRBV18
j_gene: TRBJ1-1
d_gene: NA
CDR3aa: CASSPILNTEAFF
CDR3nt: TGTGCCAGCTCACCGATTTTGAACACTGAAGCTTTCTTT

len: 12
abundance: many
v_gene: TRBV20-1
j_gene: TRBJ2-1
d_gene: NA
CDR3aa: CSASRQYNEQFF
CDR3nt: TGCAGTGCTAGCAGGCAGTACAATGAGCAGTTCTTC

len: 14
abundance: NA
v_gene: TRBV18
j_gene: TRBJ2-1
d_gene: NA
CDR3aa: CASSPRVSIDEQFF
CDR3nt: TGTGCCAGCTCGCCCCGGGTCTCGATCGATGAGCAGTTCTTC